This T cell receptor (beta chain) was obtained from a study of shared clonotypes between healthy human individuals. Some clones are missing from TCRdb's copy, which holds only in-frame ones; the method was immunoSEQ multiplex PCR. The data contain 2 million to 2.5 million clones, 93% of them singletons. Sequenced material: naive CD4+ T cells from PBMCs. Subset defined: CD45RA+ positively selected. This receptor was identified in a man aged 18 to 29 in good health. Some clones in this sample may be carry-over from other donors' samples.

The DNA of the CDR3 is TGTGCCAGCCCCTCCGACAGCGAACAGCCCCAGCATTTT. The encoded protein is CASPSDSEQPQHF. This chain joins TRBV5-8 and TRBJ1-5; D possibly corresponds to TRBD1 (5 bases). CDR3 size: 13 residues. V was pared by 7 bases and J by 7 bases, with 15 bases between. Germline values: CDR1 SGHTS, CDR2 YDEGEE.